This T cell receptor (beta chain) emerged from a study of blood T cell repertoires in COVID-19 (TCRdb year 2020). Broadly, across the study: Collaborator samples came from the United States, Italy and Spain and covered acute and convalescent phases of COVID-19. Where available, HLA class I and class II types were taken from metadata supplied by the sample provider and were not determined by assay-based typing. The repertoires were released in a freely available public database meant as a resource for research on the immune response to SARS-CoV-2. The samples were drawn from the first 160 participants of the ongoing ImmuneRACE study and from 1,254 subjects provided by 6 global collaborators. The prospective study material was composed of cDNA or gDNA derived from T cells, B-cell-depleted T cells, or PBMCs. The sample metadata nearly always contained a de-identified subject ID, COVID-19 status, age in years and sex. Subjects who had been exposed to COVID-19, were actively infected with it, or had recovered from it provided the deeply sampled blood TCRbeta repertoires that made up the dataset. Overall results and qualifications from the work: How much clinical and demographic metadata was included differed by source and by participant, and the metadata was provided uncurated.

TCRbeta CDR3 regions were amplified from genomic DNA using the immunoSEQ Assay, a bias-controlled multiplex PCR. The published analysis was carried out like this. The number of nucleated cells in each sample was estimated by amplification of reference gene primers within the assay. To quantify the absolute abundance of each unique TCRbeta CDR3 rearrangement, sequence reads were collapsed and filtered. Productive Simpson clonality was computed per sample as the square root of Simpson's diversity index over productive rearrangements. The table comes from immuneACCESS by way of TCRdb, which keeps in-frame sequences with V and J called. Part of the clones is missing from these tables; in studies checked, under half for an unresolved V gene and the rest for unknown reasons. That table is the source of V, J and clone size, and D and trimming were worked out from the DNA. The sample yields a few hundred thousand clones; about 87% were counted once. Over 4.5% of the sample is held by the ten biggest clonotypes.

Participants in the prospective study were enrolled through a virtual design, were aged about 18 to 100 years, and lived in fewer than 30 United States geographic areas. In the prospective study, participants were assigned to cohorts based on the clinical history participants reported in a screening survey and a study questionnaire. ImmuneRACE Cohort 3 recovered participants were defined by two consecutive negative NP/OP PCR tests, healthcare professional clearance, or symptom resolution. In the prospective study, mobile phlebotomists collected whole blood, serum and a nasopharyngeal or oropharyngeal swab from each participant. Prospective study participants could optionally give additional blood draws and questionnaires over an approximately two-month period. Prospective study blood samples were shipped either frozen or at room temperature before DNA extraction. Note on this clone: Its antigen remains unidentified. Nothing much larger sits one base from this clone, and base qualities are not available.

The clonotype was recovered from a young man who had recovered from COVID-19. Sequencing was done on a sample of PBMCs or T cells enriched from blood (not recorded which).

This receptor has the CDR3 CASTPVGGTGGLNEQFF. The sequenced DNA: TGTGCCAGTACCCCCGTAGGGGGGACAGGGGGTCTCAATGAGCAGTTCTTC. The sequence joins TRBV19 to TRBJ2-1; 11 bases in the junction line up with TRBD1. V ends up 7 bases short and J 6 bases short, with an unmatched junction base count of 14. The CDR3 has 17 amino acids, counting the end cysteine and phenylalanine. CDR3 DNA is the only sequence kept; it has 51 bases, read in frame from the first base. From a lookup of the germline V gene (reference sequence), CDR1 and CDR2 are LNHDA and SQIVND.